The rows below give T cell receptor beta chains drawn from one sample of a study of a mutant IDH1 vaccine in newly diagnosed glioma. Data came from immunoSEQ multiplex PCR; TCRdb stores just in-frame clones and leaves some out. The repertoire holds 30,000 to 40,000 clones, with about 78% as singletons. This specimen consisted of PBMCs, obtained from a glioma patient treated with radiotherapy, temozolomide or both. The receptors originated from a man between 40 and 49 years old with glioma. Some clones in this sample may be carry-over from other donors' samples. Both conserved end residues are part of each CDR3. D genes are given only for firm matches. For some rows the clone size is stated as once, few or many, or as a class when expanded; others skip it.

d_call | j_call | v_call | clone_size | cdr3_nt | cdr3_aa
. | TRBJ2-5 | TRBV30 | few | TGTGCCTGGAGTCTTCCCCGTAGTAGCGGAGAGACCCAGTACTTC | CAWSLPRSSGETQYF
. | TRBJ1-6 | TRBV30 | . | TGTGCCTGGGGCCAGGGAGGTAATTCACCCCTCCACTTT | CAWGQGGNSPLHF
. | TRBJ1-1 | TRBV28 | . | TGTGCCAGCATTACAGGTGGGTACACTGAAGCTTTCTTT | CASITGGYTEAFF
TRBD1 | TRBJ1-1 | TRBV7-2 | . | TGTGCCAGCGCCCCCCAGGGGGCGCAAGCTTTCTTT | CASAPQGAQAFF
. | TRBJ2-5 | TRBV4-1 | . | TGCGCCAGCAGGCAACTTCCGGGACCGCGGGAGACCCAGTACTTC | CASRQLPGPRETQYF
. | TRBJ1-1 | TRBV10-3 | . | TGTGCCATCAGTGAGTCGGGGGCCTACACTGAAGCTTTCTTT | CAISESGAYTEAFF
. | TRBJ2-6 | TRBV5-1 | . | TGCGCCAGCAGCTTGCAGGGAACTGGGGCCAACGTCCTGACTTTC | CASSLQGTGANVLTF
. | TRBJ1-2 | TRBV27 | few | TGTGCCAGCAGTTGGGGGATCGGCTATGGCTACACCTTC | CASSWGIGYGYTF
. | TRBJ1-4 | TRBV7-2 | . | TGTGCCAGCAGCCGGGACGGCTCTAATGAAAAACTGTTTTTT | CASSRDGSNEKLFF
TRBD1 | TRBJ1-1 | TRBV5-4 | . | TGTGCCAGCAGCTTGGGGTACAGGGGGAACACTGAAGCTTTCTTT | CASSLGYRGNTEAFF
TRBD2 | TRBJ2-2 | TRBV4-1 | few | TGCGCCAGCAGCCAAGCCCCCGGGACTAGCGCCACCGGGGAGCTGTTTTTT | CASSQAPGTSATGELFF
. | TRBJ2-5 | TRBV6-5 | . | TGTGCCAGCACCCTAAGGGGGAGGGCAGAGACCCAGTACTTC | CASTLRGRAETQYF
. | TRBJ2-7 | TRBV7-2 | . | TGTGCCAGCAGCCGTGGACTCGCTTGGGCCTACGAGCAGTACTTC | CASSRGLAWAYEQYF
. | TRBJ2-1 | TRBV2 | . | TGTGCCAGCCAAGGGGCTAGCAGAGTCAATGAGCAGTTCTTC | CASQGASRVNEQFF
TRBD1 | TRBJ1-1 | TRBV6-5 | . | TGTGCCAGCAGCCAGACAGGGGGCGGTGGCACTGAAGCTTTCTTT | CASSQTGGGGTEAFF
TRBD1 | TRBJ1-1 | TRBV7-8 | . | TGTGCCAGCAGCTCGGGACAGATTGGGACAATAGCTTTCTTT | CASSSGQIGTIAFF
. | TRBJ1-6 | TRBV2 | . | TGTGCCAGCAGTGTACGGGTTATGGATTCACCCCTCCACTTT | CASSVRVMDSPLHF
. | TRBJ2-5 | TRBV7-9 | . | TGTGCCAGCAGCTTAGCGTCTACCGGAGAGACCCAGTACTTC | CASSLASTGETQYF
. | TRBJ2-3 | TRBV5-1 | . | TGCGCCAGCAGCCCCGTAGGCGCAACCACGCAGTATTTT | CASSPVGATTQYF
. | TRBJ1-6 | TRBV5-1 | . | TGCGCCAGCAGCTTGATAGGGTTAAGTTCACCCCTCCACTTT | CASSLIGLSSPLHF
. | TRBJ2-7 | TRBV4-3 | . | TGCGCCAGCAGCCAAGATGAGGGCAGCTCCTACGAGCAGTACTTC | CASSQDEGSSYEQYF
. | TRBJ1-5 | TRBV6-6 | . | TGTGCCACTCACCCGACGGGTTTGGGCAATCAGCCCCAGCATTTT | CATHPTGLGNQPQHF
. | TRBJ1-1 | TRBV9 | few | TGTGCCAGCAGCGTAGAAGCGGCAGGAGCCATCACTGAAGCTTTCTTT | CASSVEAAGAITEAFF
. | TRBJ2-2 | TRBV6-4 | . | TGTGCCAGCAGTGGGACCCCGGGTACCACCGGGGAGCTGTTTTTT | CASSGTPGTTGELFF
TRBD2 | TRBJ2-3 | TRBV27 | . | TGTGCCAGCAGTCTGACTAGCGCAGATACGCAGTATTTT | CASSLTSADTQYF
. | TRBJ1-2 | TRBV7-3 | once | TGTGCCAGCAGCCTAACAGGAGGCTATGGCTACACCTTC | CASSLTGGYGYTF
. | TRBJ1-1 | TRBV18 | . | TGTGCCAGCTCCCGACGTATACAGGGTTCGGACACTGAAGCTTTCTTT | CASSRRIQGSDTEAFF
. | TRBJ2-5 | TRBV5-1 | . | TGCGCCAGCAGCTTGGATTCAGGGAACCCGACCCAGTACTTC | CASSLDSGNPTQYF
. | TRBJ1-6 | TRBV2 | . | TGTGCCAGCAGTGAACTGGGGACCGCCAATTCACCCCTCCACTTT | CASSELGTANSPLHF
TRBD1 | TRBJ1-6 | TRBV30 | once | TGTGCCTGGACAGGGGGCTACGATAATTCACCCCTCCACTTT | CAWTGGYDNSPLHF
TRBD1 | TRBJ2-4 | TRBV30 | . | TGTGCCTGGAGAGCCCGAGACAGGGGGATTGGAAACATTCAGTACTTC | CAWRARDRGIGNIQYF
. | TRBJ2-7 | TRBV29-1 | . | TGCAGCGCCTCGGAGGCCTACGAGCAGTACTTC | CSASEAYEQYF
TRBD1 | TRBJ2-3 | TRBV9 | . | TGTGCCAGCACCCCGACAGGGGACCACATGGGTACGCAGTATTTT | CASTPTGDHMGTQYF
. | TRBJ1-6 | TRBV6-6 | . | TGTGCCAGCAGTTACTCTACGGGGATAAATTCACCCCTCCACTTT | CASSYSTGINSPLHF
. | TRBJ1-5 | TRBV6-6 | . | TGTGCCACCAGACAGGGCAATCAGCCCCAGCATTTT | CATRQGNQPQHF
TRBD1 | TRBJ1-1 | TRBV29-1 | . | TGCAGCGTTGTCAGGGGGATAGGTAACACTGAAGCTTTCTTT | CSVVRGIGNTEAFF
TRBD2 | TRBJ2-3 | TRBV5-3 | . | TGTGCCAGAAGCCCGGGACTAGCGGGAGTTAAAGATACGCAGTATTTT | CARSPGLAGVKDTQYF
. | TRBJ2-1 | TRBV5-1 | . | TGCGCCAGCAGCTTTTTACCGGGGGCCTACAATGAGCAGTTCTTC | CASSFLPGAYNEQFF
. | TRBJ1-2 | TRBV29-1 | . | TGCAGCGTTGAGGGGTGGCCAAACGGCTACACCTTC | CSVEGWPNGYTF